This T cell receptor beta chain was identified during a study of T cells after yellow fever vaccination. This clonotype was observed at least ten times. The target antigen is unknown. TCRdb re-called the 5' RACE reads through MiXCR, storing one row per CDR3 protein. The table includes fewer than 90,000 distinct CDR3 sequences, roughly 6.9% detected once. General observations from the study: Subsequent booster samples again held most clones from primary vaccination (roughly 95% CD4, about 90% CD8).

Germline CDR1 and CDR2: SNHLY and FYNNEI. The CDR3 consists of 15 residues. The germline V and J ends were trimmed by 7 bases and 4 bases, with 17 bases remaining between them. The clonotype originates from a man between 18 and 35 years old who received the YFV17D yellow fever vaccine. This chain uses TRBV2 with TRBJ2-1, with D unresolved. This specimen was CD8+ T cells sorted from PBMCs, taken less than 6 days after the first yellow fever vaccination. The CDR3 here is CASTPFKGTYNEQFF. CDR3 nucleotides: TGTGCCAGCACCCCGTTTAAAGGAACGTACAATGAGCAGTTCTTC.